This T cell receptor beta chain was sequenced in a study of spatial heterogeneity in lung cancer. Turning to the study itself: There were consistently more beta-chain sequences detected than alpha-chain sequences.

The germline V and J ends were trimmed by 5 bases and 2 bases, with 17 bases remaining between them. CDR1 and CDR2 from the germline V gene are SGHTA and FQGNSA. The CDR3 is 16 amino acids. The sample holds many counts of this clonotype. Time point defined: sample taken at primary tumor resection. The study sequenced unsorted whole RNA from tumor, nontumor lung or frozen PBMC. The library protocol tagged each TCR cDNA with a unique molecular identifier. TCRdb re-derived calls from the 5' RACE reads in MiXCR, one entry per CDR3 protein. The sample has approximately 40,000 distinct CDR3 sequences; 7.5% are singletons.

This receptor was obtained from a male donor with early-stage non-small cell lung cancer. Material: PBMCs, obtained at surgery. This chain links TRBV7-2 with TRBJ2-3, with TRBD2 as a possible D gene (6 bases). CDR3 protein: CASSRRLVGPTDTQYF. The CDR3 nucleotides read TGTGCCAGCAGCCGACGACTAGTCGGGCCCACAGATACGCAGTATTTT.